This T cell receptor beta chain was captured in a study of blood T cell repertoires in COVID-19. Only in-frame clones appear in the TCRdb table, and some are missing; sequencing was by immunoSEQ multiplex PCR. The sample has around 100,000 clones; 85% are singletons. Per germline, CDR1 LGHNA and CDR2 YNFKEQ. The length of the CDR3 is 16 residues. With 0 bases removed from V and 0 bases from J, the gap between germline ends came to 12 bases. Sequenced sample: peripheral blood. This receptor was obtained from a man in his forties or fifties with active or convalescent COVID-19. V is TRBV4-2 and J is TRBJ2-7; a weak D match, TRBD2 (5 bases). The CDR3 bases are TGTGCCAGCAGCCAAGATCGTGGGAGCCTCTCCTACGAGCAGTACTTC. Its translation is CASSQDRGSLSYEQYF.